Listed below are T cell receptor beta chains from one sample, sequenced in a study of CD4 T cells in relation to SARS-CoV-2 and coronaviruses. Antigens of these TCRs are unknown. TCRdb's copy holds only in-frame clones and misses some; the assay was immunoSEQ multiplex PCR. The sample has roughly 15,000 clones, roughly 87% seen once; the top ten hold 30% to 35%. Input material: CD4+ T cells from PBMCs, cultured in vitro. The receptor source for this set is a human donor in good health. The CDR3 runs from the conserved cysteine through the conserved F or W. A D gene is named only where the DNA matches it firmly. The size entry is marked missing in some rows and otherwise reads once, few, many or a size class.

cdr3_nt cdr3_aa j_call d_call v_call clone_size
TGTGCCAGCAGTGAAGCGCGACAGGCCTATGGCTACACCTTC CASSEARQAYGYTF TRBJ1-2 . TRBV2 .
TGTGCCAGCTCACCGGTACTCTCCGGGACTACTGGAAACACCATATATTTT CASSPVLSGTTGNTIYF TRBJ1-3 . TRBV18 .
TGTGCCAGCACCCTTTTCCAAGAGACCCAGTACTTC CASTLFQETQYF TRBJ2-5 . TRBV6-5 .
TGTGCCAGCAGCTTGCAGGGCACCCACGAGCAGTACTTC CASSLQGTHEQYF TRBJ2-7 . TRBV7-9 few
TGTGCCAGCAGCTTAGGGGGGGGCAGGGGGTTCAATGAGCAGTTCTTC CASSLGGGRGFNEQFF TRBJ2-1 . TRBV11-3 few
TGTGCCAGCAGTTACTCCTTGATAAGGACTTCCTACAATGAGCAGTTCTTC CASSYSLIRTSYNEQFF TRBJ2-1 . TRBV6-2/TRBV6-3 .
TGTGCCAGCAGCACTACAGGGATAAGGGGCTACACCTTC CASSTTGIRGYTF TRBJ1-2 . TRBV5-4 few
TGTGCCTGGACCCGTAATTACAATGAGCAGTTCTTC CAWTRNYNEQFF TRBJ2-1 . TRBV30 .
TGTGCCAGCTCACCGGACAGGGGTAATTCACCCCTCCACTTT CASSPDRGNSPLHF TRBJ1-6 TRBD1 TRBV18 few
TGTGCCAGCAGCTCGCAGGTTTACAATGAGCAGTTCTTC CASSSQVYNEQFF TRBJ2-1 . TRBV7-3 .
TGTGCCAGCAGCGTGTTCTACGAGCAGTACTTC CASSVFYEQYF TRBJ2-7 . TRBV5-6 .
TGTGCCAGCACTCAGGACAGGTTGACCTACGAGCAGTACTTC CASTQDRLTYEQYF TRBJ2-7 TRBD1 TRBV11-2 .
TGTGCCTCCCTAGGGGGACTAGCGGGAGGAACCATCTACGAGCAGTACTTC CASLGGLAGGTIYEQYF TRBJ2-7 TRBD2 TRBV28 .
TGTGCCAGCAGCCCATCCTACGAGCAGTACTTC CASSPSYEQYF TRBJ2-7 . TRBV21-1 .
TGTGCCAGCAGCCCCGATGGGGGGGCCTACAATGAGCAGTTCTTC CASSPDGGAYNEQFF TRBJ2-1 TRBD2 TRBV6-5 .
TGTGCCAGTACCGACAGGCCGGATACGCAGTATTTT CASTDRPDTQYF TRBJ2-3 . TRBV19 .
TGCGCCAGCAGCGTCGATCTCGGGGGCTACACCTTC CASSVDLGGYTF TRBJ1-2 . TRBV5-1 once
TGCGCCAGCAGCCAAGTAGCGGGAGGTCGAGATACGCAGTATTTT CASSQVAGGRDTQYF TRBJ2-3 TRBD2 TRBV4-1 few
TGTGCCAGCATCTCCGGCGCCGGGAGCCCCTACAATGAGCAGTTCTTC CASISGAGSPYNEQFF TRBJ2-1 . TRBV11-2 .
TGTGCCTGGACCCTAGCGGTGAGCTCCTACAATGAGCAGTTCTTC CAWTLAVSSYNEQFF TRBJ2-1 TRBD2 TRBV30 few
TGTGCCAGCAGCTCTTCGACTAGCGGGGGGGCCCTCTTCTACGAGCAGTACTTC CASSSSTSGGALFYEQYF TRBJ2-7 TRBD2 TRBV5-4 .
TGTGCCAGCAGCTTAGGGGCGCAGGACTGGACAGATACGCAGTATTTT CASSLGAQDWTDTQYF TRBJ2-3 . TRBV7-9 once
TGCGCCAGCAGCCAAGGAATGTTGGGGGGCCCAAGGACCGGGGAGCTGTTTTTT CASSQGMLGGPRTGELFF TRBJ2-2 . TRBV4-1 few
TGTGCCAGTAGCACAACAGGGGACTATGGCTACACCTTC CASSTTGDYGYTF TRBJ1-2 TRBD1 TRBV19 .